The 5 T cell receptor beta chains below were found in one sample sequenced in a study of shared T cell receptors in the human thymus. Method: immunoSEQ multiplex PCR; TCRdb's copy keeps in-frame clones and lacks some. The sample carries hundreds of thousands of clones, approximately 87% recorded once. Separately, the same data were catalogued under a study of human thymus T cells.

Sequencing was done on a sample of thymocytes. The receptor source for this set is a boy younger than two with a congenital heart defect.

This chain joins TRBV6-1 and TRBJ1-1; perhaps TRBD1 as D (6 bases). The CDR3 has 14 amino acids. With 6 bases removed from V and 5 bases from J, the gap between germline ends came to 16 bases. From germline, CDR1 is MNHNS and CDR2 SASEGT. The CDR3 DNA reads TGTGCCAGCAGGATGGCCAGGGACAAAACTGAAGCTTTCTTT. This sequence encodes CASRMARDKTEAFF.

The sample holds one count of this clone. V and J are TRBV5-4 and TRBJ2-3; 7 bases are shared with TRBD2. CDR1 is SGHNT, CDR2 YYREEE, per germline (reference sequence). The CDR3 covers 14 residues. J gave up 1 base and V 5 bases, and 4 bases lay outside the gene matches. CDR3: CASRIRGGTDTQYF. The CDR3 DNA reads TGTGCCAGCAGAATCCGGGGGGGCACAGATACGCAGTATTTT.

This sequence joins TRBV6-1 and TRBJ2-7; TRBD2 might be the D (6 bases). The CDR3 runs to 14 residues. V lost 6 bases and J 3 bases, leaving 15 bases between the germline ends. CDR1 and CDR2 (germline): MNHNS, SASEGT. The CDR3 loop is CASRNPGTRYEQYF. CDR3 nucleotide sequence: TGTGCCAGCAGGAACCCCGGGACTCGCTACGAGCAGTACTTC.

The chain has TRBV19 and TRBJ1-5; D may be TRBD1 (5 bases). With 6 bases removed from V and 6 bases from J, the gap between germline ends came to 12 bases. Germline values: CDR1 LNHDA, CDR2 SQIVND (reference sequence). The CDR3 sequence is 13 residues long. CDR3 sequence reads: CASRFRASQPQHF. CDR3 DNA sequence: TGTGCCAGTAGATTCAGGGCAAGTCAGCCCCAGCATTTT.

V is TRBV27 and J is TRBJ2-1; 12 bases match TRBD2. This CDR3 region has 17 residues. V lost 4 bases to trimming and J lost 4 bases; unmatched junction nucleotides: 8. The germline V gene has CDR1 MNHEY and CDR2 SMNVEV (reference sequence). The CDR3 coding sequence is TGTGCCAGCAGTTCGCGGCTAGCGGGGGGGCTTTACAATGAGCAGTTCTTC. Amino acids: CASSSRLAGGLYNEQFF.